The rows below give T cell receptor beta chains drawn from one sample of a study of CD8 T cells in Susac syndrome. From the immunoSEQ multiplex PCR reads, TCRdb called clonotypes with MiXCR, one entry per CDR3 protein. The sample carries about 190,000 distinct CDR3 sequences, around 95% recorded once. The sequenced sample was CD4+ T cells from PBMCs. Every receptor here comes from a human donor with Susac syndrome. Each CDR3 is given with its conserved first and last residue. Fields, in order: clone size, V gene, CDR3 length, J gene, D gene, CDR3 protein, CDR3 DNA. A D gene is named only where the DNA matches it firmly. Clone size is given for some rows only: seen once, a few or many times, or a class if the clone is expanded.

.	TRBV12-2	14	TRBJ2-7	.	CASRTPPRAYEQYF	TGTGCAAGTCGCACCCCCCCCCGAGCCTACGAGCAGTACTTC
.	TRBV5-6	14	TRBJ2-3	TRBD2	CASSLLAGEWKQYF	TGTGCCAGCAGTTTGTTGGCGGGGGAATGGAAGCAGTATTTT
.	TRBV7-9	12	TRBJ1-1	.	CASSSSGYEAFF	TGTGCCAGCAGCAGTTCCGGGTATGAAGCTTTCTTT
.	TRBV4-2	16	TRBJ2-6	.	CASSQDPAGTIDVLTF	TGTGCCAGCAGCCAAGACCCCGCCGGGACGATAGACGTCCTGACTTTC
.	TRBV19	13	TRBJ1-6	TRBD1	CATHDRADSPLHF	TGTGCCACCCACGACAGGGCTGATTCACCCCTCCACTTT
.	TRBV5-4	16	TRBJ2-5	TRBD2	CASSSTSGVMGETQYF	TGTGCCAGCAGCTCGACTAGCGGGGTAATGGGAGAGACCCAGTACTTC
.	TRBV12-3/TRBV12-4	13	TRBJ2-1	.	CASSLEVYNEQFF	TGTGCCAGCAGTTTAGAGGTGTACAATGAGCAGTTCTTC
.	TRBV20-1	13	TRBJ2-3	.	CSARNSDTDTQYF	TGCAGTGCTAGGAATTCAGACACAGATACGCAGTATTTT
.	TRBV9	15	TRBJ1-1	TRBD1	CASSPATGWTTEAFF	TGTGCCAGCAGCCCTGCGACAGGGTGGACCACTGAAGCTTTCTTT
once	TRBV19	19	TRBJ1-6	.	CATASEGVPRSSYNSPLHF	TGTGCCACCGCCTCTGAGGGTGTCCCGAGGAGCTCCTATAATTCACCCCTCCACTTT
.	TRBV12-3/TRBV12-4	12	TRBJ1-2	.	CASSFRQYGYTF	TGTGCCAGCAGTTTCAGACAGTATGGCTACACCTTC
.	TRBV24-1	13	TRBJ2-3	.	CATSEAVVDTQYF	TGTGCCACCAGTGAGGCGGTGGTAGATACGCAGTATTTT
.	TRBV20-1	16	TRBJ2-6	TRBD2	CSAASGGAAGANVLTF	TGCAGTGCAGCTAGCGGGGGGGCCGCTGGGGCCAACGTCCTGACTTTC
.	TRBV7-2	14	TRBJ2-3	.	CASSLALWSDTQYF	TGTGCCAGCAGCTTAGCGTTGTGGTCAGATACGCAGTATTTT
.	TRBV19	13	TRBJ2-5	.	CASQEPYQETQYF	TGTGCCAGCCAGGAACCGTACCAAGAGACCCAGTACTTC
.	TRBV30	11	TRBJ1-6	TRBD1	CAWSADRTVHF	TGTGCCTGGAGTGCGGACAGGACGGTGCACTTT
.	TRBV4-3	15	TRBJ2-5	.	CASSQDLGGGETQYF	TGCGCCAGCAGCCAAGATCTAGGGGGTGGGGAGACCCAGTACTTC
.	TRBV18	12	TRBJ1-1	.	CASSQWADEAFF	TGTGCCAGCTCCCAATGGGCGGACGAAGCTTTCTTT
.	TRBV5-6	13	TRBJ2-7	.	CASSLGSLYEQYF	TGTGCCAGCAGCTTGGGTAGTCTCTACGAGCAGTACTTC
.	TRBV7-2	15	TRBJ2-1	TRBD1	CASSSDRVSYNEQFF	TGTGCCAGCAGCTCAGACAGGGTCTCCTACAATGAGCAGTTCTTC
.	TRBV4-2	12	TRBJ2-5	.	CASSQDIETQYF	TGTGCCAGCAGCCAAGACATTGAGACCCAGTACTTC
.	TRBV7-9	14	TRBJ2-7	TRBD2	CASSSRILATEQYF	TGTGCCAGCAGCTCGAGAATACTAGCGACCGAGCAGTACTTC
.	TRBV30	14	TRBJ1-1	.	CAWIPGQVNTEAFF	TGTGCCTGGATACCGGGACAAGTGAACACTGAAGCTTTCTTT
.	TRBV2	11	TRBJ2-5	.	CASGGQETQYF	TGTGCCAGCGGTGGGCAAGAGACCCAGTACTTC
.	TRBV19	15	TRBJ1-1	TRBD1	CASSPRQGRFTEAFF	TGTGCCAGTAGTCCCCGACAGGGGAGGTTCACTGAAGCTTTCTTT
.	TRBV12-3/TRBV12-4	16	TRBJ2-5	TRBD2	CASSPRLAGGEETQYF	TGTGCCAGCAGTCCCAGACTAGCGGGGGGGGAAGAGACCCAGTACTTC
.	TRBV3-1	14	TRBJ1-1	.	CASSRRQENTEAFF	TGTGCCAGCAGCCGCCGACAGGAGAACACTGAAGCTTTCTTT
.	TRBV11-2	15	TRBJ1-1	TRBD1	CASSGQGASGTEAFF	TGTGCCAGCAGCGGACAGGGGGCGAGCGGGACTGAAGCTTTCTTT
.	TRBV6-5	18	TRBJ1-3	.	CASSYSIIKGKSGNTIYF	TGTGCCAGCAGTTACTCGATAATAAAAGGGAAGTCTGGAAACACCATATATTTT
.	TRBV5-1	14	TRBJ2-3	TRBD1	CASSTGQAGDTQYF	TGCGCCAGCAGCACGGGACAGGCGGGAGATACGCAGTATTTT
.	TRBV7-9	14	TRBJ2-5	.	CASSLAEYQETQYF	TGTGCCAGCAGCTTAGCAGAGTACCAAGAGACCCAGTACTTC
.	TRBV20-1	16	TRBJ2-3	TRBD2	CSAITPSGGAEDTQYF	TGCAGTGCTATAACTCCTAGCGGGGGGGCCGAAGATACGCAGTATTTT
.	TRBV5-1	17	TRBJ2-5	.	CASSLGLSGDRQETQYF	TGCGCCAGCAGCTTGGGTTTGTCTGGGGACCGGCAAGAGACCCAGTACTTC
.	TRBV11-3	17	TRBJ2-6	.	CASSLRVSSSGANVLTF	TGTGCCAGCAGCTTAAGGGTATCGAGCTCTGGGGCCAACGTCCTGACTTTC
once	TRBV12-3/TRBV12-4	13	TRBJ2-5	TRBD1	CASRDRVEGDQYF	TGTGCCAGCAGGGACAGGGTGGAAGGTGACCAGTACTTC
.	TRBV7-2	16	TRBJ2-3	.	CASSSPALGRGDTQYF	TGTGCCAGCAGCTCACCAGCTTTAGGCCGGGGAGATACGCAGTATTTT
.	TRBV6-2/TRBV6-3	19	TRBJ2-1	TRBD2	CASSYSTSGGHSSYNEQFF	TGTGCCAGCAGTTACTCGACTAGCGGGGGACACAGCTCCTACAATGAGCAGTTCTTC
.	TRBV29-1	10	TRBJ2-1	.	CSVWDNEQFF	TGCAGCGTGTGGGACAATGAGCAGTTCTTC
.	TRBV18	12	TRBJ1-6	.	CASSGRDSPLHF	TGTGCCAGCTCTGGTCGGGATTCACCCCTCCACTTT
.	TRBV5-1	15	TRBJ2-4	.	CASSSQTGYSDIQYF	TGCGCCAGCAGCTCCCAAACAGGGTACAGCGACATTCAGTACTTC
.	TRBV7-2	16	TRBJ2-7	TRBD2	CASSLRTSGGSYEQYF	TGTGCCAGCAGCCTTAGGACTAGCGGGGGCTCCTACGAGCAGTACTTC
.	TRBV3-1	13	TRBJ1-1	TRBD1	CASNYRGNTEAFF	TGTGCCAGCAACTACAGGGGGAACACTGAAGCTTTCTTT
.	TRBV2	14	TRBJ1-5	.	CASSSGTREGPQHF	TGTGCCAGCAGTTCAGGGACCCGTGAGGGACCCCAGCATTTT
.	TRBV7-9	17	TRBJ2-2	.	CASSLGGPRVSTGELFF	TGTGCCAGCAGCTTAGGAGGGCCCCGGGTTTCGACCGGGGAGCTGTTTTTT
.	TRBV12-3/TRBV12-4	13	TRBJ1-5	.	CASSLDRVQPQHF	TGTGCCAGCAGTTTGGATCGGGTTCAGCCCCAGCATTTT
.	TRBV20-1	13	TRBJ1-5	TRBD1	CSARGTGDQPQHF	TGCAGTGCTCGAGGGACAGGGGATCAGCCCCAGCATTTT
.	TRBV3-1	13	TRBJ1-6	.	CASSQDFYSPLHF	TGTGCCAGCAGCCAAGATTTCTACTCACCCCTCCACTTT
.	TRBV14	14	TRBJ2-2	.	CASSTRIDTGELFF	TGTGCCAGCAGCACGCGGATAGACACCGGGGAGCTGTTTTTT
.	TRBV30	13	TRBJ1-2	TRBD1	CAWSAYRGRGYTF	TGTGCCTGGAGTGCCTACAGGGGCCGGGGCTACACCTTC